The clone carrying this T cell receptor (beta chain) was seen at least ten times. Its antigen is currently unknown. The data were obtained in a study of response to subunit inactivated influenza vaccine. From germline, CDR1 is LGHNA and CDR2 YNFKEQ. The CDR3 has 15 residues. Germline trimming cut 4 bases from V and 4 bases from J; bases unmatched to any gene: 5. Study-level points and caveats: The authors put forward the suggestion that each seasonal influenza vaccination may bring in only a limited number of new T cells.

TCRdb independently ran MiXCR on the RT-PCR reads; one entry per CDR3 protein. The repertoire holds roughly 170,000 distinct CDR3 sequences, with around 9% as singletons. Source: non-naive T cells sorted from PBMCs, taken on the day of vaccination. V usage is TRBV4-2 and J usage is TRBJ2-5, with 11 positions matching TRBD2. The TCR originated in a middle-aged man who received an inactivated influenza vaccine. This CDR3 is CASSPTSGRRETQYF. As DNA, the CDR3 is TGTGCCAGCAGCCCTACTAGCGGGAGAAGAGAGACCCAGTACTTC.